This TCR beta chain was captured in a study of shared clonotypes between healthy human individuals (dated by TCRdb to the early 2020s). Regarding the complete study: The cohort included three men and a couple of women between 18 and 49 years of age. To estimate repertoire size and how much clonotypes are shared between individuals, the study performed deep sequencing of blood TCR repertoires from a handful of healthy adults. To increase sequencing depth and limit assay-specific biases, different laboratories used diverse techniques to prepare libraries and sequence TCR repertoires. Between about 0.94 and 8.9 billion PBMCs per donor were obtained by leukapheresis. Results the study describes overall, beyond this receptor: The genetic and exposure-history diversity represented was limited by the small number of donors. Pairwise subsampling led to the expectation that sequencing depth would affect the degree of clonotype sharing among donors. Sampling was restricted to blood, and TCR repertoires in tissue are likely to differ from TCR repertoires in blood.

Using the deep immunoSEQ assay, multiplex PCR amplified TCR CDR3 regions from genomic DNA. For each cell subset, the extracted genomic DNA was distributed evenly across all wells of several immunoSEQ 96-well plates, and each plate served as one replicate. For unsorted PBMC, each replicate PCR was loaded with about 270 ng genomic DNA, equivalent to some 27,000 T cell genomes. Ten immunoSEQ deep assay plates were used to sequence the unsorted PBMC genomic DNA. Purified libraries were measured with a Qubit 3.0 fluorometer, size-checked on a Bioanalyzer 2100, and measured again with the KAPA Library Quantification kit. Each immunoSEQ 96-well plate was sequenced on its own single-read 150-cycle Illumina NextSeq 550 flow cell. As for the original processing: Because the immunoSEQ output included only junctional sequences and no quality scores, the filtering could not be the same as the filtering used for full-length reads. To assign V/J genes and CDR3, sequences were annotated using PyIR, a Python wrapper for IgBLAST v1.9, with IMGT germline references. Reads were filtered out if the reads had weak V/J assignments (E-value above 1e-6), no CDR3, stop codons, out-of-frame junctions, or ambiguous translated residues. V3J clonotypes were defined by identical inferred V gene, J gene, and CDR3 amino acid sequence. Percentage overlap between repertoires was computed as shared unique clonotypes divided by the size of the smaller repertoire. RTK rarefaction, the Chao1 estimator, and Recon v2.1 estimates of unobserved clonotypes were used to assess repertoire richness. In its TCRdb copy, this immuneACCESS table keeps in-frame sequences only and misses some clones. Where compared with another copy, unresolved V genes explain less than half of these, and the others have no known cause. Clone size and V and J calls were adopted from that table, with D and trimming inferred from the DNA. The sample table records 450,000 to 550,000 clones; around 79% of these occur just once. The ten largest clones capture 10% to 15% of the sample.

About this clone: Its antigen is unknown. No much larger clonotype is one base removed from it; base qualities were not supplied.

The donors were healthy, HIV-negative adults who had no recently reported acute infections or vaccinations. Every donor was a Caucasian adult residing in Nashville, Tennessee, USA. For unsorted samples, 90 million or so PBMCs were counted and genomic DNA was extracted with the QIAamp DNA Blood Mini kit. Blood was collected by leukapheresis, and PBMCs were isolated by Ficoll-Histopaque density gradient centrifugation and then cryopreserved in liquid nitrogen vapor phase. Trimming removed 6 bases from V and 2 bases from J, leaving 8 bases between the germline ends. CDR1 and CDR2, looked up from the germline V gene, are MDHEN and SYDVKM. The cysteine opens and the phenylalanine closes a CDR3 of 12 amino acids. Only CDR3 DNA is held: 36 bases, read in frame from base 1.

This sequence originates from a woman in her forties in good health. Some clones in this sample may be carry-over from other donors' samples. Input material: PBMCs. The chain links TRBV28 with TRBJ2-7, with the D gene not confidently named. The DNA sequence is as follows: TGTGCCAGCAGACAGACAACCTACGAGCAGTACTTC. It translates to CASRQTTYEQYF.